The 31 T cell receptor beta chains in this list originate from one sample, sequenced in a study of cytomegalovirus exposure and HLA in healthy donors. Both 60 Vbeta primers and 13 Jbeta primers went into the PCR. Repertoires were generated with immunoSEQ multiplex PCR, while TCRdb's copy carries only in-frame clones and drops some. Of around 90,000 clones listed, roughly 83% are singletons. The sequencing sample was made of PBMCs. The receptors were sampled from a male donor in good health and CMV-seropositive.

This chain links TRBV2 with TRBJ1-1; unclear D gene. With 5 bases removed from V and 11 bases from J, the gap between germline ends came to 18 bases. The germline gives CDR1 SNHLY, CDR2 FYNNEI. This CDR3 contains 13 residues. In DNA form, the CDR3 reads TGTGCCAGCAGTCTATATTTTTCGCAAGTGGCTTTCTTT. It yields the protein CASSLYFSQVAFF.

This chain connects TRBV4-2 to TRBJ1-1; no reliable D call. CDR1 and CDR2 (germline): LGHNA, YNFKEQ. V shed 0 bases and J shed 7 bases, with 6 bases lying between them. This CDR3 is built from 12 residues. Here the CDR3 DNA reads TGTGCCAGCAGCCAAGATCCCCATGAAGCTTTCTTT. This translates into CASSQDPHEAFF.

CDR3 loop: CASSQGSGGTLQETQYF. The CDR3 region has the DNA TGCGCCAGCAGCCAAGGTAGCGGGGGGACCCTTCAAGAGACCCAGTACTTC. The chain links TRBV4-1 to TRBJ2-5; TRBD2 aligns across 10 bases. The CDR3 has 17 amino acids. CDR1 and CDR2 from the germline V gene are MGHRA and YSYEKL. Trimming cost V 1 base and J 2 bases; bases outside gene matches: 7.

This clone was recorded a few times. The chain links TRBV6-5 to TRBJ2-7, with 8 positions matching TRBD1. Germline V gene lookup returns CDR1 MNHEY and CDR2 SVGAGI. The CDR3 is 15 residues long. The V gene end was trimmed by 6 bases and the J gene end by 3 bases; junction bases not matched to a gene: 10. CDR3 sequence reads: CASSPPRTGSYEQYF. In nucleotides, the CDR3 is TGTGCCAGCAGCCCCCCCCGGACAGGGAGCTACGAGCAGTACTTC.

The CDR3 DNA sequence: TGTGCCAGCAGGGGCCCCGTGGAGGGCAATCAGCCCCAGCATTTT. Its protein product is CASRGPVEGNQPQHF. The chain recombines TRBV6-6 with TRBJ1-5; the D is unclear. The CDR3 is 15 residues long. The germline V and J ends were trimmed by 6 bases and 2 bases, with 14 bases remaining between them. Per germline, CDR1 MNHNY and CDR2 SVGAGI (reference sequence).

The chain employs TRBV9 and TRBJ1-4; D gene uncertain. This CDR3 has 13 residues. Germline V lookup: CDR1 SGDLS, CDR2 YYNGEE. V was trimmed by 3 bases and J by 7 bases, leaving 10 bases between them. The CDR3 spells CASSGGGSEKLFF. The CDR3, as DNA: TGTGCCAGCAGCGGTGGAGGGAGTGAAAAACTGTTTTTT.

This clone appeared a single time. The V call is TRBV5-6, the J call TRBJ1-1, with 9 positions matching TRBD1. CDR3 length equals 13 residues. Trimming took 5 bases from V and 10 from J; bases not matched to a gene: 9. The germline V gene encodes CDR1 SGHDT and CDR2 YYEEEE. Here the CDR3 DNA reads TGTGCCAGCAGTGCGGACAGGGGTGGTGGAGCTTTCTTT. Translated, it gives CASSADRGGGAFF.

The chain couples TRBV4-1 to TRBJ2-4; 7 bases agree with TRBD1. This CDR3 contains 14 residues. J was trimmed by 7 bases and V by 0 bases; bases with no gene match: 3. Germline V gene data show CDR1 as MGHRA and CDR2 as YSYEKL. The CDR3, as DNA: TGCGCCAGCAGCCAAGATAAGGGGGCTAACATTCAGTACTTC. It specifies CASSQDKGANIQYF.

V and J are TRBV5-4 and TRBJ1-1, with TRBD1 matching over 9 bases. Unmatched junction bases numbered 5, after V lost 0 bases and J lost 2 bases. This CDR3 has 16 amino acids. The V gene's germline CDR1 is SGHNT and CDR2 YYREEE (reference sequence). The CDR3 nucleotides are TGTGCCAGCAGCTTGGGGACAGGGGTAGACAACACTGAAGCTTTCTTT. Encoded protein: CASSLGTGVDNTEAFF.

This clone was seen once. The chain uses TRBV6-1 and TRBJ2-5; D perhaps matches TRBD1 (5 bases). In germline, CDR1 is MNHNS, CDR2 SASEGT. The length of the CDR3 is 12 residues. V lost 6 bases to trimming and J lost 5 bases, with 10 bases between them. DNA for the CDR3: TGTGCCAGCAGACGAAAGGGGGAGACCCAGTACTTC. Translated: CASRRKGETQYF.

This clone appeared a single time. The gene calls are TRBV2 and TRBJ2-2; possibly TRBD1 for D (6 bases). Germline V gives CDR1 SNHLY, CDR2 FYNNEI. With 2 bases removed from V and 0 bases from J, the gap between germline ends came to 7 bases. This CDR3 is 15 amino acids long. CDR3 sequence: CASSETGSNTGELFF. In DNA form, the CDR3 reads TGTGCCAGCAGTGAAACAGGGTCGAACACCGGGGAGCTGTTTTTT.

The CDR3 region is CASSLGTGAYNEQFF. DNA of the CDR3: TGCGCCAGCAGCTTAGGGACAGGGGCATACAATGAGCAGTTCTTC. V usage is TRBV4-1 and J usage is TRBJ2-1, with 10 bases lining up with TRBD1. The CDR3 totals 15 residues. V shed 5 bases and J 4 bases; nucleotides not matched to a gene: 5. CDR1 is MGHRA, CDR2 YSYEKL, per germline.

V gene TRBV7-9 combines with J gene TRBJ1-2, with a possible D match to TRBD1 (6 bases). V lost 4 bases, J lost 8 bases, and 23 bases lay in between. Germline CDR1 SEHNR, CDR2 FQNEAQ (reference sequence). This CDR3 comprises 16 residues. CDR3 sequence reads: CASSSSRDTPLDGYTF. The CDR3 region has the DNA TGTGCCAGCAGCTCATCCCGGGACACTCCCTTAGACGGCTACACCTTC.

The chain's CDR3 is CASSLDRLAGADTQYF. The CDR3 nucleotides read TGCGCCAGCAGCTTGGACCGACTAGCCGGGGCAGATACGCAGTATTTT. V usage is TRBV5-1 and J usage is TRBJ2-3; 7 bases are shared with TRBD2. The CDR3 covers 16 residues. Germline V gene data show CDR1 as SGHRS and CDR2 as YFSETQ. V lost 0 bases to trimming and J lost 4 bases; unmatched junction nucleotides: 8.

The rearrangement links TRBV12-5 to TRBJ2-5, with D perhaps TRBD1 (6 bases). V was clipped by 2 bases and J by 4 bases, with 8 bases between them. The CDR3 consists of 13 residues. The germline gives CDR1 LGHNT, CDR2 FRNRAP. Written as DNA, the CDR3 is TGTGCTAGTGGTTTGACAGGGCGAGAGACCCAGTACTTC. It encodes CASGLTGRETQYF.

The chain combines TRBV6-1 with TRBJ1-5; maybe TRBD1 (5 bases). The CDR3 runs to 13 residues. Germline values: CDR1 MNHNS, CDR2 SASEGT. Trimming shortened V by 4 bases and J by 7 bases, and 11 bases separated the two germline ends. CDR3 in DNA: TGTGCCAGCAGTGTGGGGGGTCAGCAGCCCCAGCATTTT. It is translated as CASSVGGQQPQHF.

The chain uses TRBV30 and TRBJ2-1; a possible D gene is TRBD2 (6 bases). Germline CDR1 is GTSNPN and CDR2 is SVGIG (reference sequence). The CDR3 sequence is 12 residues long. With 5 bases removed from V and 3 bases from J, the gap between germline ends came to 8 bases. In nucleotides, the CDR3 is TGTGCCTGGGGGGGGTTCTACAATGAGCAGTTCTTC. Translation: CAWGGFYNEQFF.

CDR3 DNA: TGTGCCAGTAGTGATGAGCGGGGGACCGGAGATACGCAGTATTTT. Amino acids: CASSDERGTGDTQYF. This sequence joins TRBV19 and TRBJ2-3; 8 nucleotides match TRBD2. V trimming: 5 bases; J trimming: 5 bases; junction bases outside the gene matches: 9. The germline V gene encodes CDR1 LNHDA and CDR2 SQIVND (reference sequence). The CDR3 runs 15 residues.

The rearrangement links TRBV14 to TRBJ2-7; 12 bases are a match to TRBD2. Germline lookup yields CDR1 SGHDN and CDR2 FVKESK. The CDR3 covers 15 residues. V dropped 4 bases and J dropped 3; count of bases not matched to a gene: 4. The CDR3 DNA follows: TGTGCCAGCAGCCGAACTAGCGGGGGGCTCTACGAGCAGTACTTC. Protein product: CASSRTSGGLYEQYF.

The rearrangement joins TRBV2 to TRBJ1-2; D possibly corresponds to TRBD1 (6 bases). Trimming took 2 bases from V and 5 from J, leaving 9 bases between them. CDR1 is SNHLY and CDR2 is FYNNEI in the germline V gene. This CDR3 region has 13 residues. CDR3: CASSERQGYGYTF. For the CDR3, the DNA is TGTGCCAGCAGTGAACGGCAGGGGTATGGCTACACCTTC.

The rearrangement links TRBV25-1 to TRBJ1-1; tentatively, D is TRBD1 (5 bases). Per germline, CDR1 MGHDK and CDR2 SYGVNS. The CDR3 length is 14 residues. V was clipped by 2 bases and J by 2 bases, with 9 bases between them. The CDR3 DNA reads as TGTGCCAGCAGTGAAACAGGAAAAAACACTGAAGCTTTCTTT. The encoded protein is CASSETGKNTEAFF.

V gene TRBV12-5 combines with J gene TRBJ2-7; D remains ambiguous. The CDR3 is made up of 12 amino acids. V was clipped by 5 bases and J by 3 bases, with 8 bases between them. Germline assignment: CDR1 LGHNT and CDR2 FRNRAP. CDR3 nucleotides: TGTGCTAGTGGTCCGTATAACTACGAGCAGTACTTC. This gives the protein CASGPYNYEQYF.

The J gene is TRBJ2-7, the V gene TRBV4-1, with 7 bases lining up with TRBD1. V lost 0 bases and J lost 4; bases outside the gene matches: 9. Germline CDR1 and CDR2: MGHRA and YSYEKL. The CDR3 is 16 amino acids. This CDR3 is CASSQDPGQKAYEQYF. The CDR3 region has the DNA TGCGCCAGCAGCCAAGACCCGGGACAGAAAGCATACGAGCAGTACTTC.

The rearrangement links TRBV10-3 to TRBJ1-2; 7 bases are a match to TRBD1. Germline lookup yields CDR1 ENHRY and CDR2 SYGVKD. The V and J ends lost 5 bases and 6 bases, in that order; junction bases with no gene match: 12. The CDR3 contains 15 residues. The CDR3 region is CAISNSGTASNGYTF. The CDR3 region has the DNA TGTGCCATCAGTAACTCCGGGACAGCGTCAAATGGCTACACCTTC.

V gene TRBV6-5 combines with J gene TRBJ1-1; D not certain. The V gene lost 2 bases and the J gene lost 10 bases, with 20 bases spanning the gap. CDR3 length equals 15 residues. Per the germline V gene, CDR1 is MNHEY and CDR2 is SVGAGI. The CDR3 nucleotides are TGTGCCAGCAGTTACGACCCGGGATTGGGAAGGATAGCTTTCTTT. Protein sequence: CASSYDPGLGRIAFF.

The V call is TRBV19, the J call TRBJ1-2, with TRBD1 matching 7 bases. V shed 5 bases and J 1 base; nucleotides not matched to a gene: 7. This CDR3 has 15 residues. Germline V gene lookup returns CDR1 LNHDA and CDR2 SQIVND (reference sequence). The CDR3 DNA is TGTGCCAGTAGTTTGCGACAGGGTGGTAACTATGGCTACACCTTC. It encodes CASSLRQGGNYGYTF.

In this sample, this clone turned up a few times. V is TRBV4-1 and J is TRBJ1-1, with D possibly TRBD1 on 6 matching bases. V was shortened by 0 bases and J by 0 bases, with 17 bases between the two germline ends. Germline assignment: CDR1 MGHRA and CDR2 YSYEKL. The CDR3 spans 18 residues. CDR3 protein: CASSQDIFPGHLNTEAFF. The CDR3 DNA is TGCGCCAGCAGCCAAGATATTTTCCCGGGACATCTGAACACTGAAGCTTTCTTT.

CDR3 sequence (DNA): TGTGCCTGGAACCCCAGGGGCTGGGAGCTGTTTTTT. Translation: CAWNPRGWELFF. The V gene is TRBV30, the J gene TRBJ2-2, with D possibly TRBD1 on 6 matching bases. V was cut by 4 bases and J by 9 bases, with 12 bases left in between. This CDR3 contains 12 residues. Per the germline V gene, CDR1 is GTSNPN and CDR2 is SVGIG (reference sequence).

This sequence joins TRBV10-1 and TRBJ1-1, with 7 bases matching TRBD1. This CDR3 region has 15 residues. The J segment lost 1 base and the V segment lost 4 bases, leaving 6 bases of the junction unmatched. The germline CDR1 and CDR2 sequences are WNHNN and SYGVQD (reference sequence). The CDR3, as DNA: TGCGCCAGCAGTGGGGTCGGGACAGCGAACACTGAAGCTTTCTTT. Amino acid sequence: CASSGVGTANTEAFF.

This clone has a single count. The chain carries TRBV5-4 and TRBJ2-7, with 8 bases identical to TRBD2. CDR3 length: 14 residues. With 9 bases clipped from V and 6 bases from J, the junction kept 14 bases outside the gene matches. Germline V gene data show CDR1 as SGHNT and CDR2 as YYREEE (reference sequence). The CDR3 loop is CATQTGTRTIEQYF. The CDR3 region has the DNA TGTGCCACCCAGACCGGGACTAGGACGATCGAGCAGTACTTC.

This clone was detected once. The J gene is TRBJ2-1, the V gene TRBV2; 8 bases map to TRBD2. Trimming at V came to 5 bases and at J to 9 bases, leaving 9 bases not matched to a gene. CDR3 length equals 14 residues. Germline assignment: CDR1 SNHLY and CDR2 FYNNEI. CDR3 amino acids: CASSPGTRGGEQFF. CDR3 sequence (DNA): TGTGCCAGCAGTCCCGGGACTAGGGGGGGTGAGCAGTTCTTC.